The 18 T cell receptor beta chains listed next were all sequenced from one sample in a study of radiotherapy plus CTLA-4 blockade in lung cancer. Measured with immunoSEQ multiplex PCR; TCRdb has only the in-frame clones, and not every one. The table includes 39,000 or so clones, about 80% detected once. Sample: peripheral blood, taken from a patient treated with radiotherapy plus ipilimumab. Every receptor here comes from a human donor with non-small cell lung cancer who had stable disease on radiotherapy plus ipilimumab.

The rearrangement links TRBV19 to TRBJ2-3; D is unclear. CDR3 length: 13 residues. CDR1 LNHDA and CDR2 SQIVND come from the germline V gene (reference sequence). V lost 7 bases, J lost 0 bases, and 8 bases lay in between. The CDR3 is CASKTDSTDTQYF. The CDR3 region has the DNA TGTGCCAGTAAAACGGATAGCACAGATACGCAGTATTTT.

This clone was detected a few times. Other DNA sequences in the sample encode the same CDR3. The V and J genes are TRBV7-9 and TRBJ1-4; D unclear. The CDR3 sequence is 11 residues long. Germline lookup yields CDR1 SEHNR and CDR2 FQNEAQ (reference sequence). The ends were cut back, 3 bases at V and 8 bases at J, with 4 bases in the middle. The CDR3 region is CASSLDEKLFF. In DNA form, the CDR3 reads TGTGCCAGCAGCTTGGACGAAAAACTGTTTTTT.

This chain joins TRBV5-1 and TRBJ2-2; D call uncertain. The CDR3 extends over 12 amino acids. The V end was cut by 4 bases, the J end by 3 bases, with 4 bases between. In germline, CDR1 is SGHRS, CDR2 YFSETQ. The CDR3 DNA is TGCGCCAGCAGCAGAGACACCGGGGAGCTGTTTTTT. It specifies CASSRDTGELFF.

The CDR3 is CASSIPGIDAKNIQYF. For the CDR3, the DNA is TGTGCCAGTAGTATTCCAGGAATCGACGCCAAAAACATTCAGTACTTC. The chain has TRBV19 and TRBJ2-4; D is ambiguous. Germline V gene data show CDR1 as LNHDA and CDR2 as SQIVND (reference sequence). Trimming took 3 bases from V and 1 from J, leaving 13 bases between them. The CDR3 consists of 16 residues.

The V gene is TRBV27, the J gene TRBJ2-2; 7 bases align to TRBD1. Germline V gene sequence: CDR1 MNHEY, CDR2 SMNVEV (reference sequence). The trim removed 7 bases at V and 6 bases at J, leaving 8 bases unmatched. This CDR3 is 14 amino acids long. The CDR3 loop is CASTQDRTAGELFF. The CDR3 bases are TGTGCCAGCACCCAGGACAGGACCGCCGGGGAGCTGTTTTTT.

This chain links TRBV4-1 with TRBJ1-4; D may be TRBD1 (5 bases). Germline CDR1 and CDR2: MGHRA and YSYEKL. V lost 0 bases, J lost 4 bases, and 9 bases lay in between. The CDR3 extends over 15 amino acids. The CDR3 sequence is CASSQDDRDNEKLFF. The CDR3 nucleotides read TGCGCCAGCAGCCAAGATGACAGAGATAATGAAAAACTGTTTTTT.

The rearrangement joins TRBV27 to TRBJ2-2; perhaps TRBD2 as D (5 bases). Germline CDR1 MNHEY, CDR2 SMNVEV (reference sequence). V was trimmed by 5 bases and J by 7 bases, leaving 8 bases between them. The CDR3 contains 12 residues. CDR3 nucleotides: TGTGCCAGCAGTCGGGGAATCGGGGAGCTGTTTTTT. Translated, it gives CASSRGIGELFF.

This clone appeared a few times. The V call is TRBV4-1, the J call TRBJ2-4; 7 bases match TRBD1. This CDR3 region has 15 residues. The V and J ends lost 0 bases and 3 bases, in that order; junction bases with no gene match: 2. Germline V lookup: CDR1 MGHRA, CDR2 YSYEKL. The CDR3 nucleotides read TGCGCCAGCAGCCAAGATGCAGGGGGCAAAAACATTCAGTACTTC. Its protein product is CASSQDAGGKNIQYF.

The CDR3 region has the DNA TGTGCCAGCACCCTTGGAAATACGCAGTATTTT. This encodes CASTLGNTQYF. The J gene is TRBJ2-3, the V gene TRBV5-6, with unresolved D. Trimming shortened V by 6 bases and J by 7 bases, and 9 bases separated the two germline ends. The CDR3 consists of 11 residues. The germline gives CDR1 SGHDT, CDR2 YYEEEE.

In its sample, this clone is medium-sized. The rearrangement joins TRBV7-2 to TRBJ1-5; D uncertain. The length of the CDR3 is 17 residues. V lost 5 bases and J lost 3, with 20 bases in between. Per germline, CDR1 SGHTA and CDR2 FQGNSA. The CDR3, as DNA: TGTGCCAGCAGCCCCCAGCGAGGGAGAAACCTCAATCAGCCCCAGCATTTT. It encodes CASSPQRGRNLNQPQHF.

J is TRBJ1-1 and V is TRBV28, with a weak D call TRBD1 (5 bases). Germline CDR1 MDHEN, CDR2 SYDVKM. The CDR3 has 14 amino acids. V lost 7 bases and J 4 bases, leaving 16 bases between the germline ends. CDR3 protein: CASIHGSRGTEAFF. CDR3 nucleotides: TGTGCCAGCATCCATGGCAGTAGGGGCACTGAAGCTTTCTTT.

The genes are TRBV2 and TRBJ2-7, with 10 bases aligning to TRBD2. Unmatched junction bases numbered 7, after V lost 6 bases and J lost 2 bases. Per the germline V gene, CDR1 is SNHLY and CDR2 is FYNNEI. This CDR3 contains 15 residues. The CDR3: CASRGGLAVTYEQYF. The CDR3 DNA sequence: TGTGCCAGCAGGGGCGGACTAGCGGTTACCTACGAGCAGTACTTC.

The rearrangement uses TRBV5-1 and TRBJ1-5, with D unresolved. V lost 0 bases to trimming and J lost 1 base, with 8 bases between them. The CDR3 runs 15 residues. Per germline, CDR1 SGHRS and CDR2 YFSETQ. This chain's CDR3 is CASSLEDSSNQPQHF. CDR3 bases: TGCGCCAGCAGCTTGGAGGACTCGAGCAATCAGCCCCAGCATTTT.

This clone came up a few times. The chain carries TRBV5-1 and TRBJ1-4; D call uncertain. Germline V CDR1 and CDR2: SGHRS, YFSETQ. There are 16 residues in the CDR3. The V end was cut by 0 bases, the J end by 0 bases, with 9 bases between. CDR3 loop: CASSLAGGSTNEKLFF. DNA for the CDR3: TGCGCCAGCAGCTTGGCCGGCGGCTCAACTAATGAAAAACTGTTTTTT.

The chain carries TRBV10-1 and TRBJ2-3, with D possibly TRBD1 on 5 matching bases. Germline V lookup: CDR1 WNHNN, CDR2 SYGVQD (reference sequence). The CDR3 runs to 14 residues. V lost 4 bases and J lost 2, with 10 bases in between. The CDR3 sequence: CASSVRQPTDTQYF. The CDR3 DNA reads TGCGCCAGCAGTGTCCGACAGCCCACAGATACGCAGTATTTT.

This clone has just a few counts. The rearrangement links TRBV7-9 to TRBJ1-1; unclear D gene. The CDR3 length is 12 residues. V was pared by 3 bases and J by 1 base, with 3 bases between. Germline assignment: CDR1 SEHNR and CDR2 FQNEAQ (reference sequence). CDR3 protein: CASSFENTEAFF. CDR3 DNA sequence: TGTGCCAGCAGCTTTGAGAACACTGAAGCTTTCTTT.

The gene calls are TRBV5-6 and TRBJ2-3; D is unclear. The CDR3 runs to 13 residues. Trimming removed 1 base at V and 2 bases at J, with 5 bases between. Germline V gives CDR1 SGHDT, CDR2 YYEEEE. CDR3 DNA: TGTGCCAGCAGCTTGAGACCCACAGATACGCAGTATTTT. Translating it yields CASSLRPTDTQYF.

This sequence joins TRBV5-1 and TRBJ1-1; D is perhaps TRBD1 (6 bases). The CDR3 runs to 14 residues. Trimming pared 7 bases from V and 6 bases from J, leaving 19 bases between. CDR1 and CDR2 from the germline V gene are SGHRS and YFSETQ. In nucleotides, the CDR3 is TGCGCCAGCGGGGACGGGGGCCCGGGAGCTGAAGCTTTCTTT. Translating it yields CASGDGGPGAEAFF.